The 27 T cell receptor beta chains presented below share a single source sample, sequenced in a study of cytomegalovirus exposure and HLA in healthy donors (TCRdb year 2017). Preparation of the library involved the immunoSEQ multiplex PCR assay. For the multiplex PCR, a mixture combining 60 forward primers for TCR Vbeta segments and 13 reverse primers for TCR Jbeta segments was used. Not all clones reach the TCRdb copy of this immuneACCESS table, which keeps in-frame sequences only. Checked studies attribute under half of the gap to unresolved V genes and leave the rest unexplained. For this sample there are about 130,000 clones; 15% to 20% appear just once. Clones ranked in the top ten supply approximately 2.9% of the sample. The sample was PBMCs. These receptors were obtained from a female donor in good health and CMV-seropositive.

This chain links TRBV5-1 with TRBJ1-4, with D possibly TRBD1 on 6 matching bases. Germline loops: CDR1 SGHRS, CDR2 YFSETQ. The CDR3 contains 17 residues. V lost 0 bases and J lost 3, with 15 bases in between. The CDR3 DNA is TGCGCCAGCAGCTTGGCTACGACAGGAGTTGCTAATGAAAAACTGTTTTTT. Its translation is CASSLATTGVANEKLFF.

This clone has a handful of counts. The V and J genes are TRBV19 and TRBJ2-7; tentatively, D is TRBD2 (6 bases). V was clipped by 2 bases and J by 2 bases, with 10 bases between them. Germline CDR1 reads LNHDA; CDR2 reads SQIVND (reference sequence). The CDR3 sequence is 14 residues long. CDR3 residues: CASSIQGLTYEQYF. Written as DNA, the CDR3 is TGTGCCAGTAGTATACAGGGACTTACCTACGAGCAGTACTTC.

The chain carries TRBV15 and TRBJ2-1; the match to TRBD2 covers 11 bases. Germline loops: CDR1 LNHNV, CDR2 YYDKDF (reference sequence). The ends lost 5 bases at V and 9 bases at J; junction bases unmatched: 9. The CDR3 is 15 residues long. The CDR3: CATSLLAGVPGEQFF. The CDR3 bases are TGTGCCACCAGCCTACTAGCGGGGGTCCCGGGTGAGCAGTTCTTC.

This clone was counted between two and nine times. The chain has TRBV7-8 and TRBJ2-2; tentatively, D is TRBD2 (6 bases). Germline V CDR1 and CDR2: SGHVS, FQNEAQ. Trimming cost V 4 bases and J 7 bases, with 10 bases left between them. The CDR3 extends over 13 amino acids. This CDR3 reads CASSWEVGGELFF. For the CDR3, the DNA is TGTGCCAGCAGCTGGGAGGTGGGCGGGGAGCTGTTTTTT.

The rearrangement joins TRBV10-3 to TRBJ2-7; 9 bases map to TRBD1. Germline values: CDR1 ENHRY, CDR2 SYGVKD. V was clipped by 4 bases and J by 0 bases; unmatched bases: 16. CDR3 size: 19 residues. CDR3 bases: TGTGCCATCAGTGGGAACCCCGGGACAGGGCAAACTATCTCCTACGAGCAGTACTTC. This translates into CAISGNPGTGQTISYEQYF.

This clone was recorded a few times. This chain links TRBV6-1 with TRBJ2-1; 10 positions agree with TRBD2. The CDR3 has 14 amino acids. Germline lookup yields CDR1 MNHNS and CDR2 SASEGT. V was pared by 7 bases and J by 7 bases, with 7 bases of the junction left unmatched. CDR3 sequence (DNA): TGTGCCAGCATCACGGGACTAGCGAGGAATGAGCAGTTCTTC. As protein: CASITGLARNEQFF.

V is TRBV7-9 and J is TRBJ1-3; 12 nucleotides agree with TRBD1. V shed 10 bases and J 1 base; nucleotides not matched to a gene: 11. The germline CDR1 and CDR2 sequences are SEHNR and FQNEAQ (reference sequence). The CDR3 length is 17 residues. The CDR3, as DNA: TGTGCCACTACGGGACAGGGGGCGGATGTATCTGGAAACACCATATATTTT. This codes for CATTGQGADVSGNTIYF.

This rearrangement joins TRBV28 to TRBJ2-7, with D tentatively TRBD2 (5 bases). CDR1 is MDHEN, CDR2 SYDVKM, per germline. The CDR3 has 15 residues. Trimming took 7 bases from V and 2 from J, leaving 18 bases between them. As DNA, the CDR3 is TGTGCCAGCACCCGGCGGAGCGGTTCGGCCTACGAGCAGTACTTC. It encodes CASTRRSGSAYEQYF.

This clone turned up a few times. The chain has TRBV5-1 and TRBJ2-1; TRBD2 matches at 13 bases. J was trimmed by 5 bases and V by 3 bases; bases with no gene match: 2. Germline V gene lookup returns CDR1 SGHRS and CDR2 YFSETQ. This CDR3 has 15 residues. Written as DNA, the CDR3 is TGCGCCAGCAGCTACGGACTAGCGGGGGACAATGAGCAGTTCTTC. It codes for CASSYGLAGDNEQFF.

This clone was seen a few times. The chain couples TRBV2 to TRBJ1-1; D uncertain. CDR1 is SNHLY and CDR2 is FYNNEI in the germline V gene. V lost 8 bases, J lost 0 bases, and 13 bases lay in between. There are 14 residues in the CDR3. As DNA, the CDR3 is TGTGCCAGCGATCCTTCAGACATGAACACTGAAGCTTTCTTT. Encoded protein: CASDPSDMNTEAFF.

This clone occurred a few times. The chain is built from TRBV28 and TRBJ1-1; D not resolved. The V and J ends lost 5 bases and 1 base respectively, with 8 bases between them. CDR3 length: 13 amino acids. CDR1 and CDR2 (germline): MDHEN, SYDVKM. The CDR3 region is CASSVLRNTEAFF. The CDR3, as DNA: TGTGCCAGCAGTGTTCTCCGGAACACTGAAGCTTTCTTT. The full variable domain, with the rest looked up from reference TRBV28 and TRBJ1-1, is DVKVTQSSRYLVKRTGEKVFLECVQDMDHENMFWYRQDPGLGLRLIYFSYDVKMKEKGDIPEGYSVSREKKERFSLILESASTNQTSMYLCASSVLRNTEAFFGQGTRLTVV.

The CDR3 region has the DNA TGTGCCAGCAGCGTAGCCCCACTGAACTATGGCTACACCTTC. This translates into CASSVAPLNYGYTF. The V call is TRBV9, the J call TRBJ1-2; D is ambiguous. Trimming shortened V by 0 bases and J by 2 bases, and 8 bases separated the two germline ends. CDR3 length: 14 amino acids. Per germline, CDR1 SGDLS and CDR2 YYNGEE. Drawing the rest from reference TRBV9 and TRBJ1-2, the complete variable domain is DSGVTQTPKHLITATGQRVTLRCSPRSGDLSVYWYQQSLDQGLQFLIQYYNGEERAKGNILERFSAQQFPDLHSELNLSSLELGDSALYFCASSVAPLNYGYTFGSGTRLTVV.

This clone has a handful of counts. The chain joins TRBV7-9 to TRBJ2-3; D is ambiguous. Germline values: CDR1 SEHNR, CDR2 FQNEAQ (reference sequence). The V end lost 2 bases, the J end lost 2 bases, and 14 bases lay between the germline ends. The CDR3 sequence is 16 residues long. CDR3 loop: CASSLPLESPTDTQYF. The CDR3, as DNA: TGTGCCAGCAGCTTACCATTAGAATCCCCCACAGATACGCAGTATTTT.

The CDR3 reads CASSRLRPPGETQYF. CDR3 nucleotide sequence: TGCGCCAGCAGCCGACTGAGGCCCCCAGGGGAGACCCAGTACTTC. The rearrangement joins TRBV4-3 to TRBJ2-5; perhaps TRBD1 as D (5 bases). The V end was cut by 4 bases, the J end by 5 bases, with 17 bases between. Germline V gene data show CDR1 as LGHNA and CDR2 as YSLEER. The CDR3 is 15 residues long.

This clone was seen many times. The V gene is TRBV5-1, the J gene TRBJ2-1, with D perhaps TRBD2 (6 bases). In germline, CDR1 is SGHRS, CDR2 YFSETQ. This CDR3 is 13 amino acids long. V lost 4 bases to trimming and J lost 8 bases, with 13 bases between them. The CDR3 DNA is TGCGCCAGCAGCGGGGGGACTGGCGATGAGCAGTTCTTC. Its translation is CASSGGTGDEQFF.

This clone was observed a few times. The CDR3 region is CASSLPGLALDTQYF. Written as DNA, the CDR3 is TGTGCCAGCAGCTTACCGGGACTAGCGTTAGATACGCAGTATTTT. The rearrangement uses TRBV7-9 and TRBJ2-3; 10 bases line up with TRBD2. This CDR3 contains 15 residues. The germline V gene has CDR1 SEHNR and CDR2 FQNEAQ (reference sequence). The J segment lost 5 bases and the V segment lost 2 bases, leaving 4 bases of the junction unmatched.

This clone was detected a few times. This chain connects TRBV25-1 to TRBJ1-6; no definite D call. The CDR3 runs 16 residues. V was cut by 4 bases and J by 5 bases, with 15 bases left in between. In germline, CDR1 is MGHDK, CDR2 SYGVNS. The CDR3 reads CASSAYGVRNNSPLHF. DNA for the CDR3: TGTGCCAGCAGTGCTTACGGGGTTAGAAATAATTCACCCCTCCACTTT.

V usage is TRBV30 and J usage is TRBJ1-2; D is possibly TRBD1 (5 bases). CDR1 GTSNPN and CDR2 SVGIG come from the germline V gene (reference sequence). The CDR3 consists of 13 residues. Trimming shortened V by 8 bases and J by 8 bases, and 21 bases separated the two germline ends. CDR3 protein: CARQEGLRRGYTF. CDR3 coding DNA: TGTGCCCGCCAGGAGGGGCTACGACGGGGCTACACCTTC.

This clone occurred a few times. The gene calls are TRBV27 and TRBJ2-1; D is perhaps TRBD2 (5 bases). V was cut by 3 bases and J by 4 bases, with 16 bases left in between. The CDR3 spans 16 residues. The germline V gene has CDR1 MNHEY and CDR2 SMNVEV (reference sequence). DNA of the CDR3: TGTGCCAGCAGTTTCGGGAACCTGGGGTTTTACAATGAGCAGTTCTTC. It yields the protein CASSFGNLGFYNEQFF.

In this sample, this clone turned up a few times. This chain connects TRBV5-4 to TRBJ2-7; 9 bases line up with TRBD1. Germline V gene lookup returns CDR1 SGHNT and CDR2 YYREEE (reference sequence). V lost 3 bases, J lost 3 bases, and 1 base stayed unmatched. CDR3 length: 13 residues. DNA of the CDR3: TGTGCCAGCAGCTGGGACAGGGACTACGAGCAGTACTTC. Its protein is CASSWDRDYEQYF.

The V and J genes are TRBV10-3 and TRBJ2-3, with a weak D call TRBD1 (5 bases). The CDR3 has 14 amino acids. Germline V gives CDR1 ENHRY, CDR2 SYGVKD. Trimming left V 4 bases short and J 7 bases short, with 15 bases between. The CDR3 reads CAISGAGMANTQYF. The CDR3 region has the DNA TGTGCCATCAGTGGGGCAGGGATGGCAAATACGCAGTATTTT.

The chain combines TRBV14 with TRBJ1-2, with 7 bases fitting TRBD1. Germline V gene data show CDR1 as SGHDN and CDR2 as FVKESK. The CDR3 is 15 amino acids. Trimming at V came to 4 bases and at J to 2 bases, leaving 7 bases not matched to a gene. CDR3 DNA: TGTGCCAGCAGCCGAGGGACAGACCTAAACTATGGCTACACCTTC. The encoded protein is CASSRGTDLNYGYTF.

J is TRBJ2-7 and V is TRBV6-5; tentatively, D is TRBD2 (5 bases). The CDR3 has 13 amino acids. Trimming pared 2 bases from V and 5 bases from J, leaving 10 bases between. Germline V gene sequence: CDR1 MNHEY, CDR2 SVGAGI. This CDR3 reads CASSYRPRDEQYF. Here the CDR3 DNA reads TGTGCCAGCAGTTACAGGCCGCGGGACGAGCAGTACTTC.

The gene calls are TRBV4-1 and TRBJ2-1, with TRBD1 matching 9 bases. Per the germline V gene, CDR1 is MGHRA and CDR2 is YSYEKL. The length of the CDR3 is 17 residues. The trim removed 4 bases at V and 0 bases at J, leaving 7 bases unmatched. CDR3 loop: CASSRTGQGSSYNEQFF. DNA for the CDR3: TGCGCCAGCAGCCGGACAGGACAGGGGAGCTCCTACAATGAGCAGTTCTTC.

The CDR3, as DNA: TGCGCCAGCAGCCAAGATCCGACAGGACGGGGCAATCAGCCCCAGCATTTT. Its translation: CASSQDPTGRGNQPQHF. The chain has TRBV4-1 and TRBJ1-5, with D possibly being TRBD1 (6 bases). Trimming cost V 0 bases and J 2 bases, with 14 bases left between them. Germline V gene sequence: CDR1 MGHRA, CDR2 YSYEKL. The CDR3 covers 17 residues.

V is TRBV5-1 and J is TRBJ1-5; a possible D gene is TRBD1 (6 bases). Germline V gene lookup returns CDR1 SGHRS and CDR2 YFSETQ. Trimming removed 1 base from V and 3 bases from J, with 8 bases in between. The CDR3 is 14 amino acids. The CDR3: CASSLPGVNQPQHF. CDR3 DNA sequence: TGCGCCAGCAGCTTGCCAGGGGTCAATCAGCCCCAGCATTTT.

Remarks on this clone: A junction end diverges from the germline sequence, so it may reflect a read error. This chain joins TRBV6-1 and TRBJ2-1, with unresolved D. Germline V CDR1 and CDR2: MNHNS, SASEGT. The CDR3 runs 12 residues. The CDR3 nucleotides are TGTGCCAGCCGTGACACCTACAATGAGCAGTTCTTC. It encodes CASRDTYNEQFF.